This TCR beta chain was observed in a study of metastatic and nonmetastatic thyroid tumors. TCRdb called clones again from the PCR reads with MiXCR. The profile shows roughly 7,300 clones, 30% to 35% of them singletons. Thyroid surgery took place with no prior treatment in any patient. Study-wide results and caveats: In both blood and tumor samples, TCR beta diversity was reported significantly higher for malignant than benign nodules.

Per germline, CDR1 MNHNS and CDR2 SASEGT. The CDR3 consists of 15 residues. Trimming took 5 bases from V and 0 from J, leaving 13 bases between them. To note about this clone: Its antigen is unidentified.

Source material: tumor tissue. The chain joins TRBV6-1 to TRBJ1-2; D might be TRBD1 (6 bases). The source of this sequence is a female donor with papillary thyroid cancer or a benign thyroid nodule (not recorded which). Some clones in this sample may be carry-over from other donors' samples. The CDR3 region is CASSSDRISNYGYTF. The CDR3 region has the DNA TGTGCCAGCAGTTCCGACAGGATTTCTAACTATGGCTACACCTTC.